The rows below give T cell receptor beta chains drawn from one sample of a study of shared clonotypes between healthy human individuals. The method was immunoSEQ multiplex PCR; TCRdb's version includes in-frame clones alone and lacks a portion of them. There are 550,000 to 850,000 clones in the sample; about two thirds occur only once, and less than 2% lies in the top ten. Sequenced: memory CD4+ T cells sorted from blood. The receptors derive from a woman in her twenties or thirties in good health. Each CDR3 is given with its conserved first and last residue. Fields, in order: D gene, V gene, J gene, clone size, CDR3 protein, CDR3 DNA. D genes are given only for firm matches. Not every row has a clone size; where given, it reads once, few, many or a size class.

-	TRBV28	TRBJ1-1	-	CASSLRVRTEAFF	TGTGCCAGCAGTTTACGGGTGAGGACTGAAGCTTTCTTT
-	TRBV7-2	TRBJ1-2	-	CASSTAGRSYGYTF	TGTGCCAGCAGCACGGCGGGACGCAGCTATGGCTACACCTTC
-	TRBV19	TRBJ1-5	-	CASSNHFNQPQHF	TGTGCCAGTAGTAACCACTTTAATCAGCCCCAGCATTTT
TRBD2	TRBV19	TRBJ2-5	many	CASSMGLAGAGETQYF	TGTGCCAGTAGTATGGGACTAGCGGGAGCGGGGGAGACCCAGTACTTC
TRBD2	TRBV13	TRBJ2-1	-	CASSRGTSGVYNEQFF	TGTGCCAGCAGCCGAGGGACTAGCGGAGTATACAATGAGCAGTTCTTC
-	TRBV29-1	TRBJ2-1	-	CSVLGASPQEQFF	TGCAGCGTTCTTGGGGCCTCCCCGCAGGAGCAGTTCTTC
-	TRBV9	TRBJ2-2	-	CASSVVSGNTGELFF	TGTGCCAGCAGCGTAGTTAGCGGGAACACCGGGGAGCTGTTTTTT
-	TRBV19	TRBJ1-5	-	CASSIDMGFRQPQHF	TGTGCCAGTAGTATAGATATGGGGTTTCGTCAGCCCCAGCATTTT
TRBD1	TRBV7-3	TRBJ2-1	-	CASSLLGTGTYNEQFF	TGTGCCAGCAGCTTACTTGGGACAGGGACCTACAATGAGCAGTTCTTC
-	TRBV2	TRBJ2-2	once	CASNRGRTGELFF	TGTGCCAGCAATCGGGGTCGGACCGGGGAGCTGTTTTTT
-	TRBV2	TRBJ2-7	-	CASSEAEVREQYF	TGTGCCAGCAGTGAAGCGGAGGTCAGGGAGCAGTACTTC
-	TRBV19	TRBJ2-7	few	CARSSYEQYF	TGTGCCAGGAGCTCCTACGAGCAGTACTTC
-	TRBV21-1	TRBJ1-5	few	CASITDQPQHF	TGTGCCAGTATCACGGATCAGCCCCAGCATTTT
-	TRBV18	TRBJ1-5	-	CASSPGGGDQPQHF	TGTGCCAGCTCACCCGGAGGGGGGGACCAGCCCCAGCATTTT
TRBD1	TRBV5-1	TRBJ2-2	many	CASSRSGTENTGELFF	TGCGCCAGCAGCCGGTCCGGGACAGAGAACACCGGGGAGCTGTTTTTT
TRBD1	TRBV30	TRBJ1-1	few	CAWTGTANTEAFF	TGTGCCTGGACCGGGACAGCGAACACTGAAGCTTTCTTT
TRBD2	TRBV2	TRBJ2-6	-	CASTGLAGSSGANVLTF	TGTGCCAGCACGGGACTAGCGGGCAGCTCTGGGGCCAACGTCCTGACTTTC
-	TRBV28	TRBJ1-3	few	CASSFQGNTIYF	TGTGCCAGCAGTTTCCAGGGGAACACCATATATTTT
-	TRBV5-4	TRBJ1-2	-	CASSWSGTGYGYTF	TGTGCCAGCAGCTGGTCCGGGACGGGGTATGGCTACACCTTC
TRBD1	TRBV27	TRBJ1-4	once	CASKMTGANEKLFF	TGTGCCAGCAAAATGACAGGGGCTAATGAAAAACTGTTTTTT
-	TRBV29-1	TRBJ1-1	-	CSGRDDHTEAFF	TGCAGCGGGAGGGACGACCACACTGAAGCTTTCTTT
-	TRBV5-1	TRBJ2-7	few	CASSLIPGAGEQYF	TGCGCCAGCAGCTTGATTCCCGGAGCCGGCGAGCAGTACTTC
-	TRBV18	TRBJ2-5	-	CASSPPAGAGETQYF	TGTGCCAGCTCACCCCCTGCGGGGGCGGGGGAGACCCAGTACTTC
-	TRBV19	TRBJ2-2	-	CASSILAGELFF	TGTGCCAGTAGTATACTAGCCGGGGAGCTGTTTTTT
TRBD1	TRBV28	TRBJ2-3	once	CASSLGGTGGDTQYF	TGTGCCAGCAGTTTGGGGGGGACAGGGGGAGATACGCAGTATTTT
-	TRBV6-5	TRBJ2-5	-	CATRKTPSQETQYF	TGTGCCACCCGGAAAACACCGAGCCAAGAGACCCAGTACTTC
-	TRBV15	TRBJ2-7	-	CATVRQYF	TGTGCCACCGTAAGGCAGTACTTC
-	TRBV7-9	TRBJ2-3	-	CASSSRLEMDTQYF	TGTGCCAGCAGCTCCCGACTAGAAATGGATACGCAGTATTTT
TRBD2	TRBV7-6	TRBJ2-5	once	CASPQHRQGSLPSGRGETQYF	TGTGCCAGCCCACAGCACCGACAGGGATCCCTCCCTAGCGGGAGGGGGGAGACCCAGTACTTC
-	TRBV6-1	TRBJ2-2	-	CASRRAQTGPGELFF	TGTGCCAGCAGGAGAGCCCAAACAGGTCCCGGGGAGCTGTTTTTT
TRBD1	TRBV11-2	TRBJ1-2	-	CASSLGQGEYYGYTF	TGTGCCAGCAGCTTGGGTCAGGGGGAATACTATGGCTACACCTTC
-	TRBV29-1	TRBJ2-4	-	CSVAIEGDGIQYF	TGCAGCGTTGCAATTGAAGGTGATGGCATTCAGTACTTC